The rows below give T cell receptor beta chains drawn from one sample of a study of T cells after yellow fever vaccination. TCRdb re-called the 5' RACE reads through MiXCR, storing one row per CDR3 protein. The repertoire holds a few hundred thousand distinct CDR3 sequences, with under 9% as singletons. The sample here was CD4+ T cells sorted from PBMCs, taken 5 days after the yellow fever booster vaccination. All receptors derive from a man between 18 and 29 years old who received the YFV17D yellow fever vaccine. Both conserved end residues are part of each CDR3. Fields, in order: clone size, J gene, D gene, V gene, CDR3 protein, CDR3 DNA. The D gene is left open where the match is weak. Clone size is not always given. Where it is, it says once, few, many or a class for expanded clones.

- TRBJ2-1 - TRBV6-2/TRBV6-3 CASSYLAGRHEQFF TGTGCCAGCAGTTACCTGGCGGGGCGGCATGAGCAGTTCTTC
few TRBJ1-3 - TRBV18 CASSPFGPSSGNTIYF TGTGCCAGCTCACCTTTCGGGCCCAGCTCTGGAAACACCATATATTTT
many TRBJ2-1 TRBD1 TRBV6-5 CASSLSGQGYNEQFF TGTGCCAGCAGCCTCTCAGGACAGGGATACAATGAGCAGTTCTTC
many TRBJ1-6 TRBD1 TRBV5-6 CASSSGQGDPLHF TGTGCCAGCAGCTCCGGACAGGGAGACCCCCTCCACTTT
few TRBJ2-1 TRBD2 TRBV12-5 CASGFNPSSGTDNEQFF TGTGCTAGTGGTTTCAATCCCTCTAGCGGGACGGACAATGAGCAGTTCTTC
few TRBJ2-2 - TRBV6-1 CASRRIQGGTGELFF TGTGCCAGCAGGAGGATACAGGGAGGGACCGGGGAGCTGTTTTTT
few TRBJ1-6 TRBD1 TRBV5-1 CASSLANRGPSPLHF TGCGCCAGCAGCTTGGCCAACAGGGGGCCTTCACCCCTCCACTTT
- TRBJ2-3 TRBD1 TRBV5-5 CASSPMTGGTDTQYF TGTGCCAGCAGCCCGATGACAGGGGGCACAGATACGCAGTATTTT
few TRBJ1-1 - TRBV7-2 CASSVLGREAFF TGTGCCAGCAGCGTCCTAGGGCGAGAAGCTTTCTTT
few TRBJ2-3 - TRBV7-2 CASSLTPTSTDTQYF TGTGCCAGCAGCTTAACACCAACTAGCACAGATACGCAGTATTTT
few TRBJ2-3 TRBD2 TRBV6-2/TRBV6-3 CASSYVGGATDTQYF TGTGCCAGCAGTTACGTCGGGGGGGCAACAGATACGCAGTATTTT
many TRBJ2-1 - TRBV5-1 CASSFSNEQFF TGCGCCAGCAGCTTTTCCAATGAGCAGTTCTTC
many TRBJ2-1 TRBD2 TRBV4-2 CASSLGLAGATYNEQFF TGTGCCAGCAGCCTCGGACTAGCGGGGGCCACCTACAATGAGCAGTTCTTC
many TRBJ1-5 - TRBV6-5 CASSYGQGRQPQHF TGTGCCAGCAGTTACGGGCAGGGGCGGCAGCCCCAGCATTTT
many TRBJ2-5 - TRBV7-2 CASSFRTTSSWETQYF TGTGCCAGCAGCTTCCGAACGACTAGTAGTTGGGAGACCCAGTACTTC
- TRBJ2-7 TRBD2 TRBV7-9 CASRVGTSASYEQYF TGTGCCAGCAGGGTGGGGACTAGCGCCTCCTACGAGCAGTACTTC
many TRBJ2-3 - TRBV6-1 CATTQRDLGDTQYF TGTGCCACTACCCAGAGGGACCTAGGAGATACGCAGTATTTT
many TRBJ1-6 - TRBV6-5 CASSYSAGANSPLHF TGTGCCAGCAGTTACTCCGCAGGGGCGAATTCACCCCTCCACTTT
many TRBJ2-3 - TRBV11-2 CASSLDRRNTQYF TGTGCCAGCAGCTTAGATCGGCGAAATACGCAGTATTTT
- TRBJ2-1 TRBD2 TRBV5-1 CASSWGLADNEQFF TGCGCCAGCAGCTGGGGACTAGCGGACAATGAGCAGTTCTTC
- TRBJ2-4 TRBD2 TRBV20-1 CSAPTGTSKNIQYF TGCAGTGCCCCAACCGGGACTAGCAAAAACATTCAGTACTTC
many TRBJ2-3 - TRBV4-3 CASSQYAADTQYF TGCGCCAGCAGCCAATACGCGGCAGATACGCAGTATTTT
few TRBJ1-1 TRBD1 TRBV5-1 CASSAGTGYTEAFF TGCGCCAGCAGCGCCGGGACAGGCTACACTGAAGCTTTCTTT
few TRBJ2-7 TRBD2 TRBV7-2 CASSSGGMGVPFEQYF TGTGCCAGCAGCTCGGGGGGGATGGGGGTCCCCTTCGAGCAGTACTTC
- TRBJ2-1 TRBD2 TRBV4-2 CASSQGSGGAFNEQFF TGTGCCAGCAGCCAAGGGAGCGGGGGGGCATTCAATGAGCAGTTCTTC
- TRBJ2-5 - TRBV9 CASSPDQRPETQYF TGTGCCAGCAGCCCAGACCAGAGGCCAGAGACCCAGTACTTC
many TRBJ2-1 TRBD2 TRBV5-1 CASSSNSGGSYNEQFF TGCGCCAGCAGCTCAAACAGCGGGGGCTCCTACAATGAGCAGTTCTTC
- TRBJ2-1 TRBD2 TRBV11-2 CASSLGTSRHEQFF TGTGCCAGCAGCTTGGGGACTAGCAGGCATGAGCAGTTCTTC
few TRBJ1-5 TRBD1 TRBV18 CASSPQGAISNQPQHF TGTGCCAGCTCACCACAGGGGGCTATTTCCAATCAGCCCCAGCATTTT
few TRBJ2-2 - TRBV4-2 CASSQVSGAGELFF TGTGCCAGCAGCCAGGTCTCGGGGGCCGGGGAGCTGTTTTTT
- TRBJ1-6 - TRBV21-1 CASSAVPGQKYNSPLHF TGTGCCAGCAGCGCAGTTCCGGGACAGAAGTATAATTCACCCCTCCACTTT
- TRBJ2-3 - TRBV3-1 CASSQEWGRGDTQYF TGTGCCAGCAGCCAAGAGTGGGGGCGCGGGGATACGCAGTATTTT
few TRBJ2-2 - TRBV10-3 CAISESIRGTGELFF TGTGCCATCAGTGAGTCGATACGGGGAACCGGGGAGCTGTTTTTT
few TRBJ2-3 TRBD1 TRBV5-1 CASRHGTGGTDTQYF TGCGCCAGCAGGCACGGGACAGGGGGCACAGATACGCAGTATTTT
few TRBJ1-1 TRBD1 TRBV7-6 CASREGGDEAFF TGTGCCAGCAGGGAAGGGGGCGATGAAGCTTTCTTT
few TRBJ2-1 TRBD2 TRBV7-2 CASGIRLATVHEQFF TGTGCCAGCGGAATAAGACTAGCGACCGTCCATGAGCAGTTCTTC
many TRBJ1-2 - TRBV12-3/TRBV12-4 CASSLAGRRYGYTF TGTGCCAGCAGTTTAGCCGGCCGGAGGTATGGCTACACCTTC
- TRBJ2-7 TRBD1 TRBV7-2 CASSWGQGVGEQYF TGTGCCAGCAGCTGGGGACAGGGTGTCGGCGAGCAGTACTTC
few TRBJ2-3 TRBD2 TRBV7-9 CASSLLGGEDTQYF TGTGCCAGCAGCTTATTGGGGGGGGAAGATACGCAGTATTTT
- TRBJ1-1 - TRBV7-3 CASSLGIDGMNTEAFF TGTGCCAGCAGCTTGGGTATTGACGGAATGAACACTGAAGCTTTCTTT
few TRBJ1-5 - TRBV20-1 CSARDRESPQHF TGCAGTGCTAGAGATAGGGAATCGCCCCAGCATTTT
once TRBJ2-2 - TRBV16 CASSRLGLNTGELFF TGTGCCAGCAGCAGACTGGGGCTTAACACGGGGGAGCTGTTTTTT
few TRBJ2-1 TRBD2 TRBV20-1 CSASPLAGVGNEQFF TGCAGTGCTAGCCCCCTAGCGGGGGTCGGGAATGAGCAGTTCTTC
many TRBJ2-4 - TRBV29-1 CRGRYRLGVEAKNIQYF TGCAGGGGACGCTACCGTCTAGGAGTGGAAGCCAAAAACATTCAGTACTTC
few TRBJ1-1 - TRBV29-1 CSVGSGNTEAFF TGCAGCGTTGGTTCCGGGAACACTGAAGCTTTCTTT
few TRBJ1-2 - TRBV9 CASSVVQLGEATF TGTGCCAGCAGCGTAGTACAGCTAGGGGAGGCCACCTTC
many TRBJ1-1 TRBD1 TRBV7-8 CASSSGQGGERGTEAFF TGTGCCAGCAGCTCGGGACAGGGAGGCGAGAGAGGAACTGAAGCTTTCTTT
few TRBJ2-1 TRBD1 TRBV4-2 CASSRQGSSYNEQFF TGTGCCAGCAGCCGACAGGGCAGCTCCTACAATGAGCAGTTCTTC
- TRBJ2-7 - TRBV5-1 CASSLQEGWVDEQYF TGCGCCAGCAGCTTGCAAGAGGGTTGGGTAGACGAGCAGTACTTC
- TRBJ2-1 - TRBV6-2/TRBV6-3 CASGAYYNEQFF TGTGCCAGCGGGGCTTACTACAATGAGCAGTTCTTC
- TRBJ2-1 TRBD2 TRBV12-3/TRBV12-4 CASNWGTSGTYNEQFF TGTGCCAGCAATTGGGGGACTAGCGGGACCTACAATGAGCAGTTCTTC
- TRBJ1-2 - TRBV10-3 CAISESLQGYGYTF TGTGCCATCAGTGAGTCCCTCCAGGGCTATGGCTACACCTTC
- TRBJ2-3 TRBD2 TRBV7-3 CASSFSGASTDTQYF TGTGCCAGCAGCTTTAGCGGGGCTAGCACAGATACGCAGTATTTT
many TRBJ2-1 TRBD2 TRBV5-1 CASSLGRGGNNEQFF TGCGCCAGCAGCTTGGGACGGGGGGGGAACAATGAGCAGTTCTTC
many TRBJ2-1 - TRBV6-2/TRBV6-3 CASSYTNQPGNEQFF TGTGCCAGCAGTTACACCAACCAACCGGGGAATGAGCAGTTCTTC